This TCR beta chain was recorded in a study of neurological immune-mediated disorders. The junction had 4 bases not matched to a gene; V was cut back by 5 bases and J by 0 bases. The CDR3 is 16 residues long. CDR1 and CDR2 from the germline V gene are SGHRS and YFSETQ. Using its own MiXCR run on the 5' RACE reads, TCRdb lists one record per CDR3 protein. The sample carries over 65,000 distinct CDR3 sequences, 2.6% recorded once. This clonotype was detected ten times or more. Sequenced sample: PBMCs. The receptor was derived from a woman aged 25 to 39 with multiple sclerosis. This chain links TRBV5-1 with TRBJ2-4; TRBD1 agrees at 11 bases. The chain's CDR3 is CASSSGQGEAKNIQYF. The DNA for the CDR3 is TGCGCCAGCAGTTCGGGACAGGGGGAAGCCAAAAACATTCAGTACTTC.